Each of the 28 T cell receptor beta chains below was sequenced from the same sample in a study of cytomegalovirus exposure and HLA in healthy donors. In the PCR, 60 Vbeta and 13 Jbeta primers were used. Only in-frame clones appear in the TCRdb table, and some are missing; sequencing was by immunoSEQ multiplex PCR. The repertoire holds some 220,000 clones, around 80% seen once, with approximately 0.47% in the top ten. The source material was PBMCs. The receptors originated from a boy between 5 and 17 years old in good health and CMV-seronegative.

A word on this clone: One end of the junction fails to match germline, which may point to a read error. The rearrangement links TRBV27 to TRBJ2-1; 9 bases are shared with TRBD2. Per the germline V gene, CDR1 is MNHEY and CDR2 is SMNVEV (reference sequence). The CDR3 contains 13 residues. DNA for the CDR3: TGTGCTAGCAGACTAGCGGAATACAATGAGCAGTTCTTC. Residues: CASRLAEYNEQFF.

The chain is built from TRBV6-6 and TRBJ2-5; 7 bases are shared with TRBD2. V lost 5 bases, J lost 2 bases, and 11 bases stayed unmatched. Germline V gives CDR1 MNHNY, CDR2 SVGAGI (reference sequence). The CDR3 runs 16 residues. CDR3 loop: CASSIGRETTQETQYF. As DNA, the CDR3 is TGTGCCAGCAGTATCGGGCGGGAGACCACACAAGAGACCCAGTACTTC.

V gene TRBV6-6 combines with J gene TRBJ2-1, with D unresolved. This CDR3 is built from 14 residues. Looked up from germline, CDR1 is MNHNY and CDR2 is SVGAGI (reference sequence). V was shortened by 0 bases and J by 2 bases, with 5 bases between the two germline ends. CDR3 nucleotide sequence: TGTGCCAGCAGTTACTCGAGCCCCTACAATGAGCAGTTCTTC. Translated, it gives CASSYSSPYNEQFF.

The chain carries TRBV5-6 and TRBJ1-4; possible D gene TRBD1, 6 bases. Germline CDR1 SGHDT, CDR2 YYEEEE. This CDR3 comprises 16 residues. With 4 bases removed from V and 0 bases from J, the gap between germline ends came to 13 bases. CDR3 nucleotide sequence: TGTGCCAGCAGCGACAGGAGTCTTGCAACTAATGAAAAACTGTTTTTT. It codes for CASSDRSLATNEKLFF.

The chain couples TRBV6-1 to TRBJ1-2; no clear D. The V end was cut by 7 bases, the J end by 4 bases, with 7 bases between. The CDR3 is made up of 11 amino acids. Germline CDR1 and CDR2: MNHNS and SASEGT. The CDR3 DNA reads as TGTGCCAGCAACTTTGGCTATGGCTACACCTTC. Residues: CASNFGYGYTF.

The rearrangement joins TRBV10-1 to TRBJ2-3, with TRBD2 identical over 15 bases. The CDR3 runs to 21 residues. Per germline, CDR1 WNHNN and CDR2 SYGVQD (reference sequence). The V segment lost 0 bases and the J segment 6 bases; nucleotides outside the gene matches: 16. Here the CDR3 DNA reads TGCGCCAGCAGTGAGTCCGCGGGACTAGCGGGAGGACTATTCTCAGCGGATACGCAGTATTTT. Protein: CASSESAGLAGGLFSADTQYF.

The rearrangement links TRBV6-1 to TRBJ2-3, with D possibly being TRBD2 (5 bases). The CDR3 has 16 residues. Trimming took off 4 bases at V and 1 base at J, with 15 bases between the two ends. The germline V gene has CDR1 MNHNS and CDR2 SASEGT. The CDR3 sequence is CASSVFGVEGTDTQYF. CDR3 sequence (DNA): TGTGCCAGCAGTGTGTTCGGGGTTGAGGGCACAGATACGCAGTATTTT.

This chain connects TRBV7-9 to TRBJ2-3; 13 bases fit TRBD2. CDR3 size: 16 residues. V lost 5 bases to trimming and J lost 4 bases; unmatched junction nucleotides: 6. Germline V lookup: CDR1 SEHNR, CDR2 FQNEAQ (reference sequence). Here the CDR3 DNA reads TGTGCCAGCAGCCCCTTACTAGCGGGGGGGGCAGATACGCAGTATTTT. Translated, it gives CASSPLLAGGADTQYF.

This chain joins TRBV6-5 and TRBJ2-1, with D unresolved. V was trimmed by 3 bases and J by 0 bases, leaving 9 bases between them. This CDR3 is built from 15 residues. CDR1 and CDR2 from the germline V gene are MNHEY and SVGAGI. CDR3 bases: TGTGCCAGCAGTTATAACAGTTACTCCTACAATGAGCAGTTCTTC. It specifies CASSYNSYSYNEQFF.

The CDR3 here is CASSLVLRDSSLNTEAFF. The CDR3, as DNA: TGTGCCAGCAGCTTAGTTCTCCGGGACAGCAGTTTGAACACTGAAGCTTTCTTT. V is TRBV7-8 and J is TRBJ1-1, with TRBD1 matching 7 bases. V was pared by 1 base and J by 0 bases, with 11 bases of the junction left unmatched. Germline V gene lookup returns CDR1 SGHVS and CDR2 FQNEAQ. CDR3 length: 18 residues.

The J gene is TRBJ1-1, the V gene TRBV27; maybe TRBD1 (5 bases). Germline lookup yields CDR1 MNHEY and CDR2 SMNVEV (reference sequence). The CDR3 spans 13 residues. V was clipped by 7 bases and J by 5 bases, with 14 bases between them. The CDR3 DNA sequence: TGTGCCAGCACCCGGGGGATAGGTACTGAAGCTTTCTTT. Translation gives CASTRGIGTEAFF.

The V gene is TRBV30, the J gene TRBJ1-1; 7 bases agree with TRBD1. V shed 5 bases, J shed 4 bases, and the junction held 10 bases outside the gene matches. This CDR3 spans 14 amino acids. The germline V gene encodes CDR1 GTSNPN and CDR2 SVGIG (reference sequence). The CDR3 loop reads CAWSRAGGSTEAFF. DNA for the CDR3: TGTGCCTGGTCGAGGGCAGGGGGGAGCACTGAAGCTTTCTTT.

The rearrangement links TRBV7-8 to TRBJ1-1; D gene ambiguous. In germline, CDR1 is SGHVS, CDR2 FQNEAQ. V lost 5 bases to trimming and J lost 1 base, with 11 bases between them. The CDR3 is made up of 14 amino acids. CDR3 bases: TGTGCCAGCAGCCCCAGGCCGCCGAACACTGAAGCTTTCTTT. Amino acids: CASSPRPPNTEAFF.

The chain links TRBV30 to TRBJ1-1, with D perhaps TRBD1 (5 bases). The V end was cut by 2 bases, the J end by 12 bases, with 16 bases between. This CDR3 has 12 residues. CDR1 is GTSNPN and CDR2 is SVGIG in the germline V gene (reference sequence). Here the CDR3 DNA reads TGTGCCTGGAGTCCACTCGAGCAGGGCACTTTCTTT. Translated: CAWSPLEQGTFF.

In nucleotides, the CDR3 is TGTGCCAGCAGCTTGAGAACAGTACGAATCTATGGCTACACCTTC. This codes for CASSLRTVRIYGYTF. This chain links TRBV5-6 with TRBJ1-2; D uncertain. This CDR3 region has 15 residues. Germline loops: CDR1 SGHDT, CDR2 YYEEEE. Trimming left V 1 base short and J 4 bases short, with 14 bases between.

The chain couples TRBV4-1 to TRBJ2-3; 8 bases agree with TRBD2. The CDR3 covers 17 residues. After removal of 0 bases from V and 4 bases from J, the junction contained 9 bases not matched to a gene. In germline, CDR1 is MGHRA, CDR2 YSYEKL. The chain's CDR3 is CASSQERGLDLADTQYF. DNA for the CDR3: TGCGCCAGCAGCCAAGAACGGGGACTAGACTTGGCAGATACGCAGTATTTT.

The chain joins TRBV5-1 to TRBJ1-5; 9 bases are shared with TRBD1. Germline lookup yields CDR1 SGHRS and CDR2 YFSETQ. Trimming took 0 bases from V and 8 from J; bases not matched to a gene: 9. This CDR3 comprises 16 residues. The CDR3 reads CASSLGYRGQGEPQHF. CDR3 nucleotide sequence: TGCGCCAGCAGCTTGGGATACAGGGGGCAAGGGGAGCCCCAGCATTTT. Drawing the rest from reference TRBV5-1 and TRBJ1-5, the complete variable domain is KAGVTQTPRYLIKTRGQQVTLSCSPISGHRSVSWYQQTPGQGLQFLFEYFSETQRNKGNFPGRFSGRQFSNSRSEMNVSTLELGDSALYLCASSLGYRGQGEPQHFGDGTRLSIL.

The chain joins TRBV11-1 to TRBJ1-1, with unresolved D. CDR1 is SGHAT, CDR2 FQDESV, per germline (reference sequence). V was clipped by 0 bases and J by 8 bases, with 10 bases between them. This CDR3 is built from 13 residues. CDR3 protein: CASSLAEGTEAFF. The CDR3 coding sequence is TGTGCCAGCAGCTTAGCTGAGGGAACAGAAGCTTTCTTT.

This clone came up a few times. V is TRBV19 and J is TRBJ1-2; D is possibly TRBD1 (5 bases). Trimming removed 0 bases from V and 6 bases from J, with 14 bases in between. The CDR3 has 15 amino acids. In germline, CDR1 is LNHDA, CDR2 SQIVND (reference sequence). The CDR3 nucleotides read TGTGCCAGTAGTATAGATCAGGGTAGGTTCGATGGCTACACCTTC. As protein: CASSIDQGRFDGYTF.

The chain carries TRBV9 and TRBJ2-7, with D possibly matching TRBD1 (6 bases). V was shortened by 7 bases and J by 4 bases, with 15 bases between the two germline ends. The CDR3 totals 13 residues. The V gene's germline CDR1 is SGDLS and CDR2 YYNGEE. In DNA form, the CDR3 reads TGTGCCAGCGATGGCAGGGGCAGTTACGAGCAGTACTTC. Translation gives CASDGRGSYEQYF.

The chain uses TRBV5-5 and TRBJ1-1; 8 bases line up with TRBD1. This CDR3 has 16 residues. CDR1 and CDR2 from the germline V gene are SGHKS and YYEKEE (reference sequence). The V segment lost 0 bases and the J segment 4 bases; nucleotides outside the gene matches: 8. The DNA of the CDR3 is TGTGCCAGCAGCTTGGGACAGGGGAGGTTTTTCACTGAAGCTTTCTTT. It specifies CASSLGQGRFFTEAFF. The whole variable domain, remainder taken from reference TRBV5-5 and TRBJ1-1, is DAGVTQSPTHLIKTRGQQVTLRCSPISGHKSVSWYQQVLGQGPQFIFQYYEKEERGRGNFPDRFSARQFPNYSSELNVNALLLGDSALYLCASSLGQGRFFTEAFFGQGTRLTVV.

The chain carries TRBV9 and TRBJ1-5; D gene uncertain. Germline V gene data show CDR1 as SGDLS and CDR2 as YYNGEE. The V end lost 3 bases, the J end lost 0 bases, and 10 bases lay between the germline ends. The CDR3 totals 15 residues. The CDR3 DNA is TGTGCCAGCAGCGCCCACGGTTCTAGCAATCAGCCCCAGCATTTT. Its protein product is CASSAHGSSNQPQHF.

The chain recombines TRBV6-5 with TRBJ1-2; no clear D. CDR3 length: 10 amino acids. The germline gives CDR1 MNHEY, CDR2 SVGAGI. V was cut by 5 bases and J by 8 bases, with 6 bases left in between. The CDR3 here is CASSRGGYTF. In DNA form, the CDR3 reads TGTGCCAGCAGTCGCGGAGGCTACACCTTC.

The chain employs TRBV9 and TRBJ2-7; 7 bases are a match to TRBD1. Unmatched junction bases numbered 2, after V lost 0 bases and J lost 2 bases. The length of the CDR3 is 14 residues. Germline V CDR1 and CDR2: SGDLS, YYNGEE. The CDR3 spells CASSVGQGPYEQYF. Here the CDR3 DNA reads TGTGCCAGCAGCGTAGGACAGGGCCCCTACGAGCAGTACTTC. The full variable domain, rest sourced from reference TRBV9 and TRBJ2-7, is DSGVTQTPKHLITATGQRVTLRCSPRSGDLSVYWYQQSLDQGLQFLIQYYNGEERAKGNILERFSAQQFPDLHSELNLSSLELGDSALYFCASSVGQGPYEQYFGPGTRLTVT.

This clone was observed a handful of times. V and J are TRBV9 and TRBJ2-2; no firm D call. Trimming pared 6 bases from V and 2 bases from J, leaving 5 bases between. The CDR3 totals 12 residues. Germline values: CDR1 SGDLS, CDR2 YYNGEE. For the CDR3, the DNA is TGTGCCAGCACTATTAACACCGGGGAGCTGTTTTTT. It yields the protein CASTINTGELFF.

This sequence joins TRBV2 and TRBJ2-6; possibly TRBD2 for D (5 bases). V gave up 6 bases and J gave up 4 bases, with 13 bases separating them. Germline V gene lookup returns CDR1 SNHLY and CDR2 FYNNEI. The CDR3 is 15 residues long. CDR3: CASSRRVAGANVLTF. In DNA form, the CDR3 reads TGTGCCAGCAGCCGGCGGGTAGCCGGGGCCAACGTCCTGACTTTC.

The chain employs TRBV7-2 and TRBJ2-7; 16 bases map to TRBD2. V shed 4 bases, J shed 3 bases, and the junction held 9 bases outside the gene matches. Germline CDR1 and CDR2: SGHTA and FQGNSA. The CDR3 runs to 18 residues. In DNA form, the CDR3 reads TGTGCCAGCAGCTCGAGACCGGGACTAGCGGGAGGGCACTACGAGCAGTACTTC. As protein: CASSSRPGLAGGHYEQYF. The complete variable domain, with remaining parts taken from reference TRBV7-2 and TRBJ2-7, reads GAGVSQSPSNKVTEKGKDVELRCDPISGHTALYWYRQSLGQGLEFLIYFQGNSAPDKSGLPSDRFSAERTGGSVSTLTIQRTQQEDSAVYLCASSSRPGLAGGHYEQYFGPGTRLTVT.

The gene calls are TRBV27 and TRBJ1-5, with 8 bases lining up with TRBD1. The CDR3 is 15 residues long. J lost 7 bases, V lost 6 bases, and 11 bases had no gene match. Per germline, CDR1 MNHEY and CDR2 SMNVEV (reference sequence). In DNA, the CDR3 is TGTGCCAGCAGCCAGGACCGGACAGGGAGACAGCCCCAGCATTTT. It yields the protein CASSQDRTGRQPQHF.